This record covers a single T cell receptor (beta chain). One entry per CDR3 protein, called by TCRdb with MiXCR from the RT-PCR reads. Of almost 700,000 distinct CDR3 sequences in the sample, 11% to 15% were seen once. The TCR originated in a female donor in good health, serving as a healthy control. Sequenced material: memory CD4+ T cells from blood.

In DNA form, the CDR3 reads TGTGCCAGCAGAAACCCGGGACAGGGCCTGAACGAGCAGTACTTC. This sequence encodes CASRNPGQGLNEQYF. The V and J genes are TRBV12-3 or TRBV12-4 and TRBJ2-7; TRBD1 aligns across 9 bases. The CDR3 runs 15 residues. The J segment lost 5 bases and the V segment lost 6 bases, leaving 11 bases of the junction unmatched.